The 15 T cell receptor beta chains presented below share a single source sample, sequenced in a study of PD-L1 blockade in urothelial cancer. The protocol was immunoSEQ multiplex PCR, while the TCRdb copy is restricted to in-frame clones and leaves out a portion. The sample contains 40,000 to 55,000 clones, over 75% of which appear only once. Sequenced material: PBMCs, taken around atezolizumab (anti-PD-L1) treatment. These TCRs come from a man aged 35 to 55 with urothelial cancer.

This clone showed up just once. This chain joins TRBV9 and TRBJ2-7; TRBD2 might be the D (6 bases). The CDR3 is 15 residues long. The V end was cut by 0 bases, the J end by 2 bases, with 12 bases between. Looked up from germline, CDR1 is SGDLS and CDR2 is YYNGEE. CDR3 sequence reads: CASSVGGDLTYEQYF. In DNA, the CDR3 is TGTGCCAGCAGCGTAGGGGGGGACCTAACCTACGAGCAGTACTTC.

This chain links TRBV30 with TRBJ1-1, with a tentative D call TRBD1 (5 bases). The ends were cut back, 4 bases at V and 5 bases at J, with 14 bases in the middle. Germline CDR1 is GTSNPN and CDR2 is SVGIG (reference sequence). The CDR3 is 13 amino acids. The CDR3 sequence: CAWNLGGGTEAFF. DNA of the CDR3: TGTGCCTGGAACCTTGGGGGGGGAACTGAAGCTTTCTTT.

The chain links TRBV30 to TRBJ1-1; 9 bases fit TRBD1. The CDR3 length is 13 residues. J lost 8 bases, V lost 2 bases, and 6 bases had no gene match. The V gene's germline CDR1 is GTSNPN and CDR2 SVGIG (reference sequence). Here the CDR3 reads CAWSIQGAREAFF. Here the CDR3 DNA reads TGTGCCTGGAGTATACAGGGGGCGCGAGAAGCTTTCTTT.

This clone has a handful of counts. The chain is built from TRBV19 and TRBJ2-2, with D perhaps matching TRBD2 (6 bases). Germline V gene sequence: CDR1 LNHDA, CDR2 SQIVND (reference sequence). There are 15 residues in the CDR3. The ends were cut back, 2 bases at V and 4 bases at J, with 11 bases in the middle. The CDR3 loop is CASSIPGVGTGELFF. The CDR3 bases are TGTGCCAGTAGTATACCGGGGGTGGGCACCGGGGAGCTGTTTTTT.

This chain uses TRBV29-1 with TRBJ2-7; TRBD1 might be the D (5 bases). Germline CDR1 reads SQVTM; CDR2 reads ANQGSEA. Between the trimmed V and J ends, which lost 7 bases and 0 bases, there was a span of 10 bases. The CDR3 is made up of 12 amino acids. The CDR3 protein is CSAQVSSYEQYF. The CDR3 DNA is TGCAGCGCACAGGTCAGCTCCTACGAGCAGTACTTC.

J is TRBJ2-7 and V is TRBV28; D is perhaps TRBD2 (6 bases). The CDR3 runs 15 residues. V lost 5 bases to trimming and J lost 0 bases, with 14 bases between them. Looked up from germline, CDR1 is MDHEN and CDR2 is SYDVKM. The CDR3 protein is CASSAVAEISYEQYF. CDR3 nucleotide sequence: TGTGCCAGCAGTGCAGTAGCGGAGATCTCCTACGAGCAGTACTTC.

The chain employs TRBV19 and TRBJ2-3; TRBD1 is a possible D gene (6 bases). Germline CDR1 reads LNHDA; CDR2 reads SQIVND (reference sequence). Trimming took off 10 bases at V and 1 base at J, with 15 bases between the two ends. This CDR3 contains 14 residues. The CDR3 region is CATLGRGRTDTQYF. The CDR3, as DNA: TGTGCCACCCTGGGCAGGGGACGCACAGATACGCAGTATTTT. Looking up the rest from reference TRBV19 and TRBJ2-3 gives the full variable domain: DGGITQSPKYLFRKEGQNVTLSCEQNLNHDAMYWYRQDPGQGLRLIYYSQIVNDFQKGDIAEGYSVSREKKESFPLTVTSAQKNPTAFYLCATLGRGRTDTQYFGPGTRLTVL.

This chain joins TRBV6-4 and TRBJ2-7, with 8 bases identical to TRBD2. The ends lost 5 bases at V and 1 base at J; junction bases unmatched: 7. The length of the CDR3 is 15 residues. Germline lookup yields CDR1 MRHNA and CDR2 SNTAGT. Here the CDR3 reads CASSLRIAGSYEQYF. The CDR3 bases are TGTGCCAGCAGTCTAAGAATAGCGGGATCCTACGAGCAGTACTTC.

The chain employs TRBV7-2 and TRBJ2-5, with 8 bases matching TRBD2. This CDR3 is built from 15 residues. The V gene's germline CDR1 is SGHTA and CDR2 FQGNSA. J gave up 5 bases and V 2 bases, and 7 bases lay outside the gene matches. The CDR3 DNA sequence: TGTGCCAGCAGCTTAAGGCCGGGAGGGCCCGAGACCCAGTACTTC. This sequence encodes CASSLRPGGPETQYF. The whole variable domain, remainder taken from reference TRBV7-2 and TRBJ2-5, is GAGVSQSPSNKVTEKGKDVELRCDPISGHTALYWYRQSLGQGLEFLIYFQGNSAPDKSGLPSDRFSAERTGGSVSTLTIQRTQQEDSAVYLCASSLRPGGPETQYFGPGTRLLVL.

The chain carries TRBV29-1 and TRBJ1-1, with 7 bases aligning to TRBD1. V shed 4 bases, J shed 1 base, and the junction held 9 bases outside the gene matches. The germline gives CDR1 SQVTM, CDR2 ANQGSEA. This CDR3 region has 15 residues. CDR3 DNA: TGCAGCGTTGGCCCCGCAGGGGGTTGGAACACTGAAGCTTTCTTT. It encodes CSVGPAGGWNTEAFF.

V is TRBV27 and J is TRBJ2-7; no firm D call. V was pared by 0 bases and J by 4 bases, with 16 bases between. Germline lookup yields CDR1 MNHEY and CDR2 SMNVEV (reference sequence). The CDR3 contains 16 residues. The CDR3 reads CASSLSGDISLYEQYF. CDR3 DNA: TGTGCCAGCAGTTTATCTGGTGACATTTCCCTTTACGAGCAGTACTTC.

This clone was seen a single time. The J gene is TRBJ2-7, the V gene TRBV11-2; 7 positions match TRBD1. Germline lookup yields CDR1 SGHAT and CDR2 FQNNGV. The CDR3 is made up of 17 amino acids. V gave up 1 base and J gave up 3 bases; unmatched junction bases: 12. CDR3 sequence reads: CASSLVWDSLKYYEQYF. CDR3 nucleotides: TGTGCCAGCAGCTTAGTGTGGGACAGCCTAAAGTACTACGAGCAGTACTTC.

This clone was detected only once. The rearrangement links TRBV4-1 to TRBJ2-2; no clear D gene. CDR3 length equals 17 residues. The germline V gene has CDR1 MGHRA and CDR2 YSYEKL. V was pared by 0 bases and J by 2 bases, with 13 bases between. CDR3 in amino acids: CASSQDPAILNTGELFF. CDR3 bases: TGCGCCAGCAGCCAAGATCCCGCGATCCTTAACACCGGGGAGCTGTTTTTT.

The chain carries TRBV5-1 and TRBJ2-1; D uncertain. V was pared by 4 bases and J by 0 bases, with 5 bases between. This CDR3 contains 13 residues. Germline CDR1 is SGHRS and CDR2 is YFSETQ. CDR3 sequence reads: CASSPSSYNEQFF. The CDR3 DNA reads TGCGCCAGCAGCCCGAGCTCCTACAATGAGCAGTTCTTC.

This chain connects TRBV19 to TRBJ2-7; TRBD1 matches at 7 bases. The V and J ends lost 4 bases and 2 bases, in that order; junction bases with no gene match: 5. In germline, CDR1 is LNHDA, CDR2 SQIVND (reference sequence). The CDR3 totals 14 residues. The CDR3 loop reads CASSRQGPPYEQYF. The CDR3 coding sequence is TGTGCCAGTAGTAGACAGGGACCCCCCTACGAGCAGTACTTC.